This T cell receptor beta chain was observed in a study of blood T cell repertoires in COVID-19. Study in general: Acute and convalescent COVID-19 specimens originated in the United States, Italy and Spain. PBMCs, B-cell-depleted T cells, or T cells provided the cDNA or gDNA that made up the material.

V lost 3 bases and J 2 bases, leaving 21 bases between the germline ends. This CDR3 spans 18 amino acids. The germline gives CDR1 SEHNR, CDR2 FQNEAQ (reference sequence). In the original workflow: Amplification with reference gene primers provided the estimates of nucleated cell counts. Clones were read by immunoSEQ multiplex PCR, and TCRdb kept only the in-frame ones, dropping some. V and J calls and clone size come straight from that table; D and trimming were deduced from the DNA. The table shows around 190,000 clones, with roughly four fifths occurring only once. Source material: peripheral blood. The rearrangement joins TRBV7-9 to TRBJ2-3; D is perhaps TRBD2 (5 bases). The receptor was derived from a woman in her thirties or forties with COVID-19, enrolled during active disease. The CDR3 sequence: CASSFSGRSRRNTDTQYF. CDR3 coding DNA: TGTGCCAGCAGCTTCTCCGGGCGGTCACGGAGGAACACAGATACGCAGTATTTT.